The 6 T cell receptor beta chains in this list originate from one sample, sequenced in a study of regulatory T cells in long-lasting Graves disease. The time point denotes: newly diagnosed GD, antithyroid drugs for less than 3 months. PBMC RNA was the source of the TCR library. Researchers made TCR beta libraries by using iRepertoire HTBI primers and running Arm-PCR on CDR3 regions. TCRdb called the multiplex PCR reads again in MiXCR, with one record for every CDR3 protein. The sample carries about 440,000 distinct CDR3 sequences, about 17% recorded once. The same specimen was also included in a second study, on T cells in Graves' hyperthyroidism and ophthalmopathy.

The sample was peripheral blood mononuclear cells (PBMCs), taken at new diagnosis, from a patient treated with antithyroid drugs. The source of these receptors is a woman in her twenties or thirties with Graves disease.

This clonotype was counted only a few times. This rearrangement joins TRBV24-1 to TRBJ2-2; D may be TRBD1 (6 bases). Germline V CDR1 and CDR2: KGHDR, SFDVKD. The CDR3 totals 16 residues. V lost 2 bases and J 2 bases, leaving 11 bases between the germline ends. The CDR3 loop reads CATSDSYRVNTGELFF. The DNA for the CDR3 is TGTGCCACCAGTGATTCCTACAGGGTAAACACCGGGGAGCTGTTTTTT.

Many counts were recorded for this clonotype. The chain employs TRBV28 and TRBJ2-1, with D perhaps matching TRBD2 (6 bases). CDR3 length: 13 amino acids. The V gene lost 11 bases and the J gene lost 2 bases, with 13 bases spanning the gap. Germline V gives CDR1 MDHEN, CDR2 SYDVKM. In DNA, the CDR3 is TGTGCCGGGACCGGGACTCCCTACAATGAGCAGTTCTTC. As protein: CAGTGTPYNEQFF.

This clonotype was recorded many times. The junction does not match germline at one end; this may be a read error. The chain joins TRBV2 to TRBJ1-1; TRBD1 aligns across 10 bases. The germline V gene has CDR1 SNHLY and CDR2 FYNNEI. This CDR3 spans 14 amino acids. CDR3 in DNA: TGTGCCTGCAGCAGGGACAGGGGGAACACTGAAGCTTTCTTT. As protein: CACSRDRGNTEAFF.

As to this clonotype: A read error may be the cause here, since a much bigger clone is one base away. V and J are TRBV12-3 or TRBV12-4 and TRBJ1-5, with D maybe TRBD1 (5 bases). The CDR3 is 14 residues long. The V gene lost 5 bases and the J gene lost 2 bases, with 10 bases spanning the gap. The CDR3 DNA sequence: TGTGCCAGCAGTAAGATAGGGGGCAATCAGCCCCAGCATTTT. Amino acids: CASSKIGGNQPQHF.

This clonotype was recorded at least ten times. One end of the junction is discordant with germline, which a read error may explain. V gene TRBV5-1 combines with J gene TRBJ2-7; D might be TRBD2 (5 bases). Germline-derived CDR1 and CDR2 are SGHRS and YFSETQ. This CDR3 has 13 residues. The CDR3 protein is CASSLGVSYEQYF. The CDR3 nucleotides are TGTGCCAGCAGCTTGGGAGTCTCCTACGAGCAGTACTTC.

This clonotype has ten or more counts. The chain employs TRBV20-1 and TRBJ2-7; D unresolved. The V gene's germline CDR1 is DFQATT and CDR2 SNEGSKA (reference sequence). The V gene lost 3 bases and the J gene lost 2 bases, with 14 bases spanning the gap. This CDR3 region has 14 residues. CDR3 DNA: TGCAGTGCTAGTCCTCCCCGGGTGGCCTACGAGCAGTACTTC. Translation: CSASPPRVAYEQYF.